One TCR beta chain is described in this entry. Other DNA sequences in this sample translate to the same CDR3. These data belong to a study of blood T cell repertoires in COVID-19. On the study more broadly: Both acute and convalescent COVID-19 samples were obtained from the United States, Italy and Spain. T cells, B-cell-depleted T cells, or PBMCs supplied cDNA or gDNA.

Source study methods: Cell counts per sample came from amplifying reference gene primers. The assay was immunoSEQ multiplex PCR, and TCRdb's table has in-frame clones only and misses some. Clone size and V and J calls were adopted from that table, with D and trimming inferred from the DNA. Of a few hundred thousand clones in the sample, approximately 90% are singletons; the top ten hold about 2%. Germline V gene lookup returns CDR1 MDHEN and CDR2 SYDVKM. The CDR3 has 12 residues. The germline V and J ends were trimmed by 6 bases and 0 bases, with 5 bases remaining between them. Sample: peripheral blood. V is TRBV28 and J is TRBJ1-2, with D uncertain. The receptor comes from a woman in her fifties or sixties who had recovered from COVID-19. CDR3 DNA: TGTGCCAGCAGAACAGCTAACTATGGCTACACCTTC. It specifies CASRTANYGYTF.